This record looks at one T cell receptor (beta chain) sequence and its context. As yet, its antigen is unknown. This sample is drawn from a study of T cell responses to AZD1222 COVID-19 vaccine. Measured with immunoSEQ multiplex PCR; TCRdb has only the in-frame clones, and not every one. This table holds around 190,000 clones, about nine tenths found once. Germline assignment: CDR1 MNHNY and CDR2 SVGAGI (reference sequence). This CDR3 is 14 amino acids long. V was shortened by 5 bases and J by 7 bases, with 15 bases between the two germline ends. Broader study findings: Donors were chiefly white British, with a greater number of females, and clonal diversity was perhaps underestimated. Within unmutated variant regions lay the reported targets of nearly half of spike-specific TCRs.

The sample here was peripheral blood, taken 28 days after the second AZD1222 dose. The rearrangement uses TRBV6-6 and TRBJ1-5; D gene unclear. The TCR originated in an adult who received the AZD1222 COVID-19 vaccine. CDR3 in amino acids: CASSTPPGYQPQHF. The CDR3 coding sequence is TGTGCCAGCAGTACGCCCCCTGGGTACCAGCCCCAGCATTTT.